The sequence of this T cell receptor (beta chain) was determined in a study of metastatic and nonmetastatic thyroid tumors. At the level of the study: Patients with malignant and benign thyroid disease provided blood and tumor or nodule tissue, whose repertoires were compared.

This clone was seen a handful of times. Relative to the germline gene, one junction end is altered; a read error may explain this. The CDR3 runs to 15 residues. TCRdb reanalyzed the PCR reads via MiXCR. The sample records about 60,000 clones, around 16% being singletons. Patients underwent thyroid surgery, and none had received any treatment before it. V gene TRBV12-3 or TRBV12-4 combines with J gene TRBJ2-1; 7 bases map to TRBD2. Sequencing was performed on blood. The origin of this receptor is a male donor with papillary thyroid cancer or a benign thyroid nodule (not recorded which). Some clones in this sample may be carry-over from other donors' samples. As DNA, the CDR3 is TGTGCCAGTGGTGCGGGACTAACGTTCGGCGATGAGCAGCTCTTC. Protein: CASGAGLTFGDEQLF.